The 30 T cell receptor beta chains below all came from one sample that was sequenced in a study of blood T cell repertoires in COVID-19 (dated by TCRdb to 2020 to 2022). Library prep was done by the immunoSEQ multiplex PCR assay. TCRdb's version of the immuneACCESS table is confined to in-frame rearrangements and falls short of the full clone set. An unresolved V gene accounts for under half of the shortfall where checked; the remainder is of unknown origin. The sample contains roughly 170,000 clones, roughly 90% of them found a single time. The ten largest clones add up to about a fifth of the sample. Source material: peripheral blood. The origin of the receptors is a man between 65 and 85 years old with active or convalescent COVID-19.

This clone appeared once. CDR3 coding DNA: TGCAGTGCTAGTACTCCATGGACTGAAGCTTTCTTT. This sequence encodes CSASTPWTEAFF. V and J are TRBV20-1 and TRBJ1-1; D ambiguous. Germline loops: CDR1 DFQATT, CDR2 SNEGSKA (reference sequence). CDR3 size: 12 residues. V was trimmed by 3 bases and J by 5 bases, leaving 10 bases between them.

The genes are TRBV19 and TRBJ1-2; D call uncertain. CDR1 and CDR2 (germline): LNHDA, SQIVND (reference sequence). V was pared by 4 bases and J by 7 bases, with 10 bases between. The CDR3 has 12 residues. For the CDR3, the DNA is TGTGCCAGTAGTAGCTCCCTCGGTGGCTACACCTTC. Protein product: CASSSSLGGYTF.

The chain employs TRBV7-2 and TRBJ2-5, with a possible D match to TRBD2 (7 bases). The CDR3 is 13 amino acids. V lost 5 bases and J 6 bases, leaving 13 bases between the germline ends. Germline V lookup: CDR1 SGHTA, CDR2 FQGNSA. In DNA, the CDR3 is TGTGCCAGCAGCGTCCGGGGGGCGCAGACCCAGTACTTC. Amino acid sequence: CASSVRGAQTQYF. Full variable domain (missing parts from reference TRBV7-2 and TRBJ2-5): GAGVSQSPSNKVTEKGKDVELRCDPISGHTALYWYRQSLGQGLEFLIYFQGNSAPDKSGLPSDRFSAERTGGSVSTLTIQRTQQEDSAVYLCASSVRGAQTQYFGPGTRLLVL.

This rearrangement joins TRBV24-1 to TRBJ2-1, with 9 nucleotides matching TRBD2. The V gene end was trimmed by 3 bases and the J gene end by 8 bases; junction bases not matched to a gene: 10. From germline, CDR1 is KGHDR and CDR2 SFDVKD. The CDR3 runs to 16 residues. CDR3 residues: CATSDPSGKLTDEQFF. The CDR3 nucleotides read TGTGCCACCAGTGATCCTAGCGGGAAATTGACCGATGAGCAGTTCTTC.

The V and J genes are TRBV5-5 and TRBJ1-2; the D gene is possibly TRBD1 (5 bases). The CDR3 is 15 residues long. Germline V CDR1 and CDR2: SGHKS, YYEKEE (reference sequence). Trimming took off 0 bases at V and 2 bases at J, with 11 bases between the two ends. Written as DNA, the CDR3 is TGTGCCAGCAGCTTGGAGCAGCGGGGCAACTATGGCTACACCTTC. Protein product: CASSLEQRGNYGYTF.

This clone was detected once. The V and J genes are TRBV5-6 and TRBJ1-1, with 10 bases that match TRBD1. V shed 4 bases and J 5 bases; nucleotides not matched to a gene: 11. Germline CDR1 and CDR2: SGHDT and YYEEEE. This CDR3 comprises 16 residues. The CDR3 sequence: CASSARDRGPGTEAFF. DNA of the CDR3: TGTGCCAGCAGCGCCCGGGACAGGGGCCCGGGGACTGAAGCTTTCTTT.

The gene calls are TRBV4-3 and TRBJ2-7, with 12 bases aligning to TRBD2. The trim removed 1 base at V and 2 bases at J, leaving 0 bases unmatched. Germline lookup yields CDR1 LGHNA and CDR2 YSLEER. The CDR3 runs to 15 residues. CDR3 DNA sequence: TGCGCCAGCAGCCAAGGACTAGCGGGGGCCTACGAGCAGTACTTC. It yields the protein CASSQGLAGAYEQYF.

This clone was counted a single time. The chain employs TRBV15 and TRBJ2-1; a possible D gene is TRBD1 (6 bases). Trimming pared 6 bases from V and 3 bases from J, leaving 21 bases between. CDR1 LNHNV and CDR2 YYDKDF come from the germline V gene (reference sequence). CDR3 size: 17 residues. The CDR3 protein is CATRMRGGSTFYNEQFF. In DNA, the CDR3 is TGTGCCACCAGAATGCGAGGGGGTTCGACTTTCTACAATGAGCAGTTCTTC.

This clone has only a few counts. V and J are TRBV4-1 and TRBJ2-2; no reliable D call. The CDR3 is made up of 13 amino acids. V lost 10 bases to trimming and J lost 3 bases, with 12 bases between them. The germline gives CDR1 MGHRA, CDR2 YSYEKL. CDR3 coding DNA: TGCGCCACCAGGTCGGTGGACACCGGGGAGCTGTTTTTT. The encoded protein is CATRSVDTGELFF.

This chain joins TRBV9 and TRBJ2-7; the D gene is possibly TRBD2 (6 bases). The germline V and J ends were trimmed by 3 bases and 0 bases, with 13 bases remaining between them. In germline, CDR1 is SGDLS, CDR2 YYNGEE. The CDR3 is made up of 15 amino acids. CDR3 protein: CASSARGGTSYEQYF. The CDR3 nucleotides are TGTGCCAGCAGCGCGAGGGGAGGAACCTCCTACGAGCAGTACTTC. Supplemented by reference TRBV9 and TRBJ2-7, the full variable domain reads DSGVTQTPKHLITATGQRVTLRCSPRSGDLSVYWYQQSLDQGLQFLIQYYNGEERAKGNILERFSAQQFPDLHSELNLSSLELGDSALYFCASSARGGTSYEQYFGPGTRLTVT.

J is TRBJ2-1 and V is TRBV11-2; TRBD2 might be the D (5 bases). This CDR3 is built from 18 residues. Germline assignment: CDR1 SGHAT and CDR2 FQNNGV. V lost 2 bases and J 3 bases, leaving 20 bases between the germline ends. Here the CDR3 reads CASSLRDIALTSYNEQFF. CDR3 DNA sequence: TGTGCCAGCAGCTTACGAGATATAGCGTTAACAAGCTACAATGAGCAGTTCTTC.

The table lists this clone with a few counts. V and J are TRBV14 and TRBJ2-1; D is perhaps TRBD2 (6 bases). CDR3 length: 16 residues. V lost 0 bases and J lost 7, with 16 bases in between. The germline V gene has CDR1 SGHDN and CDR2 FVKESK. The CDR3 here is CASSQDNPGVKNEQFF. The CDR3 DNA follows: TGTGCCAGCAGCCAAGATAATCCGGGGGTGAAGAATGAGCAGTTCTTC.

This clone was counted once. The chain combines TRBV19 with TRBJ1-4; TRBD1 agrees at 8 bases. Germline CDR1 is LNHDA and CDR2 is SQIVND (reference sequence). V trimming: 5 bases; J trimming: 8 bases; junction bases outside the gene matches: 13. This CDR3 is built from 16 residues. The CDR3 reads CASSLGQARFGEKLFF. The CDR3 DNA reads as TGTGCCAGTAGTTTGGGACAGGCCCGCTTCGGGGAAAAACTGTTTTTT.

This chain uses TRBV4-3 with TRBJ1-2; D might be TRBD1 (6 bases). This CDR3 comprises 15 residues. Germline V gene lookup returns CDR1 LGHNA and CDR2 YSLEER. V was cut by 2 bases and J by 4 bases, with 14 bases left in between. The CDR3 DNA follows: TGCGCCAGCAGCCAAAGTAGACAGGCTTTCTATGGCTACACCTTC. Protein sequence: CASSQSRQAFYGYTF.

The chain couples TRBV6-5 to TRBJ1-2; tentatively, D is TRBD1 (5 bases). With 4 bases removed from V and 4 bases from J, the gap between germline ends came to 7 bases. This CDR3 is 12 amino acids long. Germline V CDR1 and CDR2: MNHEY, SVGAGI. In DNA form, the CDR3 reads TGTGCCAGCAGTTCCGGGGGCTATGGCTACACCTTC. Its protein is CASSSGGYGYTF.

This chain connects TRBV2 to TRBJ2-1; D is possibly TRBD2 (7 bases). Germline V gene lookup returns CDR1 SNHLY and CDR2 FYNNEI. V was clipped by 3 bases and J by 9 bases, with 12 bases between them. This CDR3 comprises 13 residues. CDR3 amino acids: CASSDSGEGEQFF. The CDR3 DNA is TGTGCCAGCAGTGATTCAGGGGAGGGTGAGCAGTTCTTC.

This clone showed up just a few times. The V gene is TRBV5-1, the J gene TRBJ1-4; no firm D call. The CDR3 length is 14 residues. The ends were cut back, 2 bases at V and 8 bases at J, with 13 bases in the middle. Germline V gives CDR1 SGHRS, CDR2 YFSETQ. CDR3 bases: TGCGCCAGCAGCTTCGGCAGGCCGGGGGAAAAACTGTTTTTT. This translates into CASSFGRPGEKLFF.

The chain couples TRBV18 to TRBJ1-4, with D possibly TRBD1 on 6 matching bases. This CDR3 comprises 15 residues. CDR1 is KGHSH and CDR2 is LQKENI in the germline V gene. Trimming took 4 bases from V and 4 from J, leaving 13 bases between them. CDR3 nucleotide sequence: TGTGCCAGCTCACTCGGACAGCAAGATAATGAAAAACTGTTTTTT. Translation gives CASSLGQQDNEKLFF.

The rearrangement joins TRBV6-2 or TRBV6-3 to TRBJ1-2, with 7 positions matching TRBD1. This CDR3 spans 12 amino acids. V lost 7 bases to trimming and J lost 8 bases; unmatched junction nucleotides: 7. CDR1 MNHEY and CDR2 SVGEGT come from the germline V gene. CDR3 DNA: TGTGCCAGCACCCCAGGGGGTTACGGCTACACCTTC. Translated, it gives CASTPGGYGYTF.

The CDR3 DNA reads TGTGCCAGCAGCCCGCGGGGGGGACAGGGGACTCCAGGGGCCAACGTCCTGACTTTC. Translated, it gives CASSPRGGQGTPGANVLTF. This chain connects TRBV14 to TRBJ2-6; maybe TRBD1 (10 bases). The CDR3 is made up of 19 amino acids. Trimming took off 4 bases at V and 4 bases at J, with 23 bases between the two ends. Germline CDR1 and CDR2: SGHDN and FVKESK.

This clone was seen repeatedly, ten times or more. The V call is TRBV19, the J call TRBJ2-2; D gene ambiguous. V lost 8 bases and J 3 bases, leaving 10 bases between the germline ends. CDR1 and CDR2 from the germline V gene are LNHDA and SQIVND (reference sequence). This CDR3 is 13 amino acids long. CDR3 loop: CASGRQDTGELFF. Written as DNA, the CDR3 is TGTGCCAGTGGTAGGCAGGACACCGGGGAGCTGTTTTTT.

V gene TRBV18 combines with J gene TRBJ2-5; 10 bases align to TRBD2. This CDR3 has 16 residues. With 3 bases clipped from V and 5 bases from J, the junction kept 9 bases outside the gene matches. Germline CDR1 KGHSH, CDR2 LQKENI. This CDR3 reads CASSPLLAGAGETQYF. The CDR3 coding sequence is TGTGCCAGCTCACCTCTCCTAGCGGGAGCGGGGGAGACCCAGTACTTC.

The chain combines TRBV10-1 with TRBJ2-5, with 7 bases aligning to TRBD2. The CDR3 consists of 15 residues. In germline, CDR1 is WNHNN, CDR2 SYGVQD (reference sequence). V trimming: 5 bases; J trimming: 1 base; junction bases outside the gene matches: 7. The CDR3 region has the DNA TGCGCCAGCAGTCCCGGGGGGACCCCCCAAGAGACCCAGTACTTC. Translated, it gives CASSPGGTPQETQYF.

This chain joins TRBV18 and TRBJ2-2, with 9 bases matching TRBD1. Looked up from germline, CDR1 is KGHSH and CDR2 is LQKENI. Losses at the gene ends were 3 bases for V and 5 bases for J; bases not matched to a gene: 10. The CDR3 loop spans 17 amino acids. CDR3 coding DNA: TGTGCCAGCTCACCCCAACCGGGACAGGGTAATACCGGGGAGCTGTTTTTT. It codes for CASSPQPGQGNTGELFF. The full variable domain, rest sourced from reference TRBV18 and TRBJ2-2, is NAGVMQNPRHLVRRRGQEARLRCSPMKGHSHVYWYRQLPEEGLKFMVYLQKENIIDESGMPKERFSAEFPKEGPSILRIQQVVRGDSAAYFCASSPQPGQGNTGELFFGEGSRLTVL.

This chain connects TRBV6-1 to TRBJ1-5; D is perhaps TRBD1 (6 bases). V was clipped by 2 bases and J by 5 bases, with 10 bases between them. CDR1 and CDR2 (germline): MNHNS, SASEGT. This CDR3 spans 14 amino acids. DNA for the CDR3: TGTGCCAGCAGTGAACAGGGGACCCATCAGCCCCAGCATTTT. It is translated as CASSEQGTHQPQHF.

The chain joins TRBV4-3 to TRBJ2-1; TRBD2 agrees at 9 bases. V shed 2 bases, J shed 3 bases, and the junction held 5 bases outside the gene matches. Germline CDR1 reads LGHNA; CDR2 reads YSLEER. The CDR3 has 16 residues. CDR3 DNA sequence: TGCGCCAGCAGCCAATTAGCGGGGGCAAGCTACAATGAGCAGTTCTTC. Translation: CASSQLAGASYNEQFF.

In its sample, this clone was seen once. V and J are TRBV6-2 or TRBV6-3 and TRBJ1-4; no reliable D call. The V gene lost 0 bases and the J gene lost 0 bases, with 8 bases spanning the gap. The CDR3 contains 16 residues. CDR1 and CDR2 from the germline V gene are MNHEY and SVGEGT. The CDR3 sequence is CASSYSASATNEKLFF. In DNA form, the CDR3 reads TGTGCCAGCAGTTACTCGGCTAGTGCAACTAATGAAAAACTGTTTTTT.

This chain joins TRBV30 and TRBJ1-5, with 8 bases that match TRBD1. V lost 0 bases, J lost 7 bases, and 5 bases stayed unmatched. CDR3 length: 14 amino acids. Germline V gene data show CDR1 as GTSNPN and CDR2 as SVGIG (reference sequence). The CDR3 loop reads CAWSVSGGRQPQHF. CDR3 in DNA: TGTGCCTGGAGTGTGTCAGGGGGCAGACAGCCCCAGCATTTT.

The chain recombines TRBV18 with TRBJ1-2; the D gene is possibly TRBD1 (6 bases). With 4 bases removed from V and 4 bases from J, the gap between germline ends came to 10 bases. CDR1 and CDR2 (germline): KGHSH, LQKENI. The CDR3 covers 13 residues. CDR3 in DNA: TGTGCCAGCTCACGGACAGTGGGCTATGGCTACACCTTC. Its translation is CASSRTVGYGYTF.

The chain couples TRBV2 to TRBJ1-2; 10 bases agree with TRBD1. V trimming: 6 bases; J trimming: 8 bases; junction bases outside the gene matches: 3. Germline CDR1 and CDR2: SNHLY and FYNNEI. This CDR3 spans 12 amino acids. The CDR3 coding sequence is TGTGCCAGCAGAGACAGGGGGCACGGCTACACCTTC. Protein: CASRDRGHGYTF.